A single sample is the source of the 7 T cell receptor beta chains below, sequenced in a study of blood T cell repertoires in COVID-19. The table came from immunoSEQ multiplex PCR; TCRdb's copy has only in-frame clones and leaves some out. This table has about 160,000 clones, about nine tenths appearing once. Sequencing was carried out using peripheral blood. These receptors originate from an elderly man with acute or convalescent COVID-19.

This sequence joins TRBV19 and TRBJ2-3; 7 bases align to TRBD2. Trimming took 5 bases from V and 2 from J; bases not matched to a gene: 13. The CDR3 spans 17 residues. The germline V gene encodes CDR1 LNHDA and CDR2 SQIVND (reference sequence). Written as DNA, the CDR3 is TGTGCCAGTAGTTCCTCTAGCGGAGGCTATGCCACAGATACGCAGTATTTT. Encoded protein: CASSSSSGGYATDTQYF.

In this sample, this clone turned up a few times. The J gene is TRBJ1-6, the V gene TRBV18, with D perhaps TRBD1 (6 bases). The V gene's germline CDR1 is KGHSH and CDR2 LQKENI. This CDR3 comprises 17 residues. Trimming took 3 bases from V and 8 from J, leaving 20 bases between them. CDR3 region: CASSPSAGAFVDSPLHF. The CDR3 DNA reads as TGTGCCAGCTCACCGTCGGCAGGGGCATTCGTGGATTCACCCCTCCACTTT. The variable domain in full, completed from reference TRBV18 and TRBJ1-6, reads NAGVMQNPRHLVRRRGQEARLRCSPMKGHSHVYWYRQLPEEGLKFMVYLQKENIIDESGMPKERFSAEFPKEGPSILRIQQVVRGDSAAYFCASSPSAGAFVDSPLHFGNGTRLTVT.

This clone appeared once. The rearrangement joins TRBV10-1 to TRBJ2-2; 8 nucleotides agree with TRBD2. V trimming: 4 bases; J trimming: 2 bases; junction bases outside the gene matches: 3. This CDR3 has 15 residues. Germline V gives CDR1 WNHNN, CDR2 SYGVQD (reference sequence). Here the CDR3 reads CASSGTSSNTGELFF. The CDR3 DNA reads as TGCGCCAGCAGTGGGACTAGCTCCAACACCGGGGAGCTGTTTTTT.

The rearrangement uses TRBV9 and TRBJ2-1; 9 nucleotides align to TRBD1. V shed 4 bases and J 0 bases; nucleotides not matched to a gene: 2. The CDR3 totals 15 residues. CDR1 is SGDLS and CDR2 is YYNGEE in the germline V gene. The CDR3 loop reads CASSTGGISYNEQFF. The CDR3 DNA reads as TGTGCCAGCAGCACAGGGGGCATCTCCTACAATGAGCAGTTCTTC.

The chain is built from TRBV15 and TRBJ2-5, with 9 bases that match TRBD2. CDR1 and CDR2 (germline): LNHNV, YYDKDF (reference sequence). There are 17 residues in the CDR3. V shed 2 bases, J shed 0 bases, and the junction held 7 bases outside the gene matches. The CDR3 here is CATSRITSGRYQETQYF. The CDR3 DNA follows: TGTGCCACCAGCAGAATCACTAGCGGGCGTTACCAAGAGACCCAGTACTTC.

This clone was counted once. The V gene is TRBV24-1, the J gene TRBJ2-1, with 10 bases that match TRBD2. The CDR3 consists of 14 residues. The ends lost 6 bases at V and 4 bases at J; junction bases unmatched: 2. Per germline, CDR1 KGHDR and CDR2 SFDVKD. The CDR3, as DNA: TGTGCCACCAGTTTAGCGGGGGGATACAATGAGCAGTTCTTC. This sequence encodes CATSLAGGYNEQFF.

The chain joins TRBV5-5 to TRBJ2-7; TRBD2 agrees at 7 bases. Unmatched junction bases numbered 6, after V lost 0 bases and J lost 3 bases. Germline-derived CDR1 and CDR2 are SGHKS and YYEKEE (reference sequence). This CDR3 is built from 15 residues. In DNA, the CDR3 is TGTGCCAGCAGCTTGGTTCAGCGGGGAGGCTACGAGCAGTACTTC. This sequence encodes CASSLVQRGGYEQYF. The full variable domain, in which reference TRBV5-5 and TRBJ2-7 provide the parts outside the CDR3, is DAGVTQSPTHLIKTRGQQVTLRCSPISGHKSVSWYQQVLGQGPQFIFQYYEKEERGRGNFPDRFSARQFPNYSSELNVNALLLGDSALYLCASSLVQRGGYEQYFGPGTRLTVT.